This T cell receptor (beta chain) was recorded in a study of T-cell reconstitution after alpha-beta-depleted transplantation in children. Study observations and caveats: Recipient T cells and thymic progenitors that survived were the source of the high TCRbeta diversity seen at day 60 in some patients. After one year, T-cell counts and TCRbeta diversity mostly came from new T cells. As was reported, about two months after transplant, alpha-beta T cells came from several hundred expanded graft clones.

This sample's TCRbeta library carried unique molecular identifier barcodes. MiXCR, run by TCRdb on the PCR reads, gives a single entry per CDR3 protein. This sample has about 120,000 distinct CDR3 sequences, with roughly 24% found just once. The V end lost 6 bases, the J end lost 4 bases, and 12 bases lay between the germline ends. CDR3 length equals 13 residues. The V gene's germline CDR1 is SQVTM and CDR2 ANQGSEA. Only a few counts were recorded for this clonotype. Its antigen is unknown. Sequenced here: PBMCs, mostly from graft donor cells, sampled 180 days after TCRalphabeta/CD19-depleted stem cell transplant. The receptor comes from a male patient aged 2-15 years who had a stem cell transplant for chronic granulomatous disease, so the T cells may come from the graft donor. The chain recombines TRBV29-1 with TRBJ2-2, with D uncertain. The CDR3 nucleotides read TGCAGCGTGCGAAGGCAAGGCACCGGGGAGCTGTTTTTT. Translated, it gives CSVRRQGTGELFF.